Each of the 4 T cell receptor beta chains below was sequenced from the same sample in a study of T cell responses to AZD1222 COVID-19 vaccine. Only in-frame clones appear in the TCRdb table, and some are missing; sequencing was by immunoSEQ multiplex PCR. The profile shows tens of thousands of clones, around 90% of them singletons. The sample here was peripheral blood, taken on day 0 of AZD1222 vaccination. Receptors were obtained from an adult in good health.

This chain connects TRBV19 to TRBJ2-3; 10 nucleotides line up with TRBD2. Germline CDR1 LNHDA, CDR2 SQIVND (reference sequence). V lost 5 bases, J lost 0 bases, and 5 bases stayed unmatched. The CDR3 runs to 16 residues. DNA of the CDR3: TGTGCCAGTAGTTTGGAAGCGGGAGGGAGCACAGATACGCAGTATTTT. Its translation: CASSLEAGGSTDTQYF.

V usage is TRBV7-9 and J usage is TRBJ2-4, with D maybe TRBD2 (5 bases). Trimming took off 1 base at V and 6 bases at J, with 10 bases between the two ends. Germline CDR1 is SEHNR and CDR2 is FQNEAQ (reference sequence). The CDR3 extends over 14 amino acids. The DNA for the CDR3 is TGTGCCAGCAGCTTAGGTGGACGGGGAAACATTCAGTACTTC. It translates to CASSLGGRGNIQYF.

The rearrangement links TRBV6-5 to TRBJ1-1; D remains unclear. This CDR3 has 15 residues. Germline V gives CDR1 MNHEY, CDR2 SVGAGI. The V end lost 6 bases, the J end lost 1 base, and 15 bases lay between the germline ends. CDR3 coding DNA: TGTGCCAGCAGCAAGCCCGGGGAATCGAACACTGAAGCTTTCTTT. It codes for CASSKPGESNTEAFF.

This chain connects TRBV28 to TRBJ1-2; TRBD1 matches at 7 bases. There are 15 residues in the CDR3. Unmatched junction bases numbered 12, after V lost 4 bases and J lost 7 bases. Germline CDR1 MDHEN, CDR2 SYDVKM. CDR3 nucleotides: TGTGCCAGCAGTTCACAGACAGGGTGGTTAAGTGGCTACACCTTC. Amino acids: CASSSQTGWLSGYTF.